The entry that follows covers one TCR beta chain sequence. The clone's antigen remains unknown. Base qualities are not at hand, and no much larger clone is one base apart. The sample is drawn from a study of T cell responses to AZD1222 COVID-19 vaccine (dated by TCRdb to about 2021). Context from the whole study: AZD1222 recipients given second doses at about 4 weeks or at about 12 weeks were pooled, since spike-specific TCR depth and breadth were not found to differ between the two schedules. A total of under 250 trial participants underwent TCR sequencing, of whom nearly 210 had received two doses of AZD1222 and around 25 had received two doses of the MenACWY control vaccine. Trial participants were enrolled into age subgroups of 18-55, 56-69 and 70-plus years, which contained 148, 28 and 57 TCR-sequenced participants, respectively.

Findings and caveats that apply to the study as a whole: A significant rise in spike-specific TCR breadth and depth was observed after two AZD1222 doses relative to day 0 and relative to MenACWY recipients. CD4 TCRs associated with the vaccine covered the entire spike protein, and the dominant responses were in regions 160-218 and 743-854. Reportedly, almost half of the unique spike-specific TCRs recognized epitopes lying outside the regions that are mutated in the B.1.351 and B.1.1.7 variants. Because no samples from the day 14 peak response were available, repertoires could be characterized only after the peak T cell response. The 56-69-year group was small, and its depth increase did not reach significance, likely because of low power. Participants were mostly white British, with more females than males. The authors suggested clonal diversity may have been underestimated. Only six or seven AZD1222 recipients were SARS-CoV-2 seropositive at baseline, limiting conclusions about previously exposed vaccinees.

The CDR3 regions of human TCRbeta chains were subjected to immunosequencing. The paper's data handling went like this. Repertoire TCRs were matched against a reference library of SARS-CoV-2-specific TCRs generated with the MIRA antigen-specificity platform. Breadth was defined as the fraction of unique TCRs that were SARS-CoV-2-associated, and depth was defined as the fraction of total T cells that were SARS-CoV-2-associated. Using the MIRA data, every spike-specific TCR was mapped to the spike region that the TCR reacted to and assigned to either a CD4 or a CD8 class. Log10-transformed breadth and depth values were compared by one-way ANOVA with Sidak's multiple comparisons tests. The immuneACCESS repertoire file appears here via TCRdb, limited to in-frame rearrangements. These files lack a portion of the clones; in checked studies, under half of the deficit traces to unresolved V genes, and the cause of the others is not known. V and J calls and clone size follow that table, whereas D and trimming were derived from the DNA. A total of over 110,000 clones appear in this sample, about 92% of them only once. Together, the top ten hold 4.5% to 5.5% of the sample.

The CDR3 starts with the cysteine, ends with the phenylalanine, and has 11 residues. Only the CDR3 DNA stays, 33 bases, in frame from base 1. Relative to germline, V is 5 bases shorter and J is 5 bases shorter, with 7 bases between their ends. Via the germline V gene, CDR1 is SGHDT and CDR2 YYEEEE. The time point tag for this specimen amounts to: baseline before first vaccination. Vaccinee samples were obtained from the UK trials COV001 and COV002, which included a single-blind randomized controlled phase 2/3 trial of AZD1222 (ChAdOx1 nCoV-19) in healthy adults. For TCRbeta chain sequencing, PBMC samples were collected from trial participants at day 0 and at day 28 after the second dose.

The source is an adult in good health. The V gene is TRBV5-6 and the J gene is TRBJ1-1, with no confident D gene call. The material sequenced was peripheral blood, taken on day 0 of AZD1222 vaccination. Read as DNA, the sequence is TGTGCCAGCAGAAAAAGGACTGAAGCTTTCTTT. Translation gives CASRKRTEAFF.